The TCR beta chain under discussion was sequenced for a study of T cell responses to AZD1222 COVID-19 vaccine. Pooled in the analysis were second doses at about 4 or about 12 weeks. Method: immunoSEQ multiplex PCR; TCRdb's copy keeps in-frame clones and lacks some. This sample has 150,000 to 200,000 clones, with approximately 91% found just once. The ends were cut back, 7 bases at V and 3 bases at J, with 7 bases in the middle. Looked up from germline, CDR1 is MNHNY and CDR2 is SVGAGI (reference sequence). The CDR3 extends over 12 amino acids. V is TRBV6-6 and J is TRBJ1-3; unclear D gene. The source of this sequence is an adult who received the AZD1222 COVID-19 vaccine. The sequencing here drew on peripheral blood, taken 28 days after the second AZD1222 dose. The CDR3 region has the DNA TGTGCCAGCACCGCAATTGGAAACACCATATATTTT. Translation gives CASTAIGNTIYF.